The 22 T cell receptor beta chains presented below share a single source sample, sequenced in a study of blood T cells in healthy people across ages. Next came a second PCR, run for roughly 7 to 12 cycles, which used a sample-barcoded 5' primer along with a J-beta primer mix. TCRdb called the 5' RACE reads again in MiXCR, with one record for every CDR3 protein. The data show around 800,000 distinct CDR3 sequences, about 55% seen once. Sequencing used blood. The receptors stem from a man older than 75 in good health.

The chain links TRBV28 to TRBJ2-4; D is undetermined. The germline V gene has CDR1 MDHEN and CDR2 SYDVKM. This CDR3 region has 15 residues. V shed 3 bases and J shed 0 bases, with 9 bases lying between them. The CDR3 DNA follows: TGTGCCAGCAGTTTGGTTCCGTTAGCCAAAAACATTCAGTACTTC. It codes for CASSLVPLAKNIQYF.

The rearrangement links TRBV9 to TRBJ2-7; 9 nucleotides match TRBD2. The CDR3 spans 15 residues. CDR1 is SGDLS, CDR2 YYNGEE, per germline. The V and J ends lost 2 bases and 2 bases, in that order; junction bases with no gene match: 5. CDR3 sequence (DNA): TGTGCCAGCAGCGTGTCTAGCGGGACCGCCTACGAGCAGTACTTC. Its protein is CASSVSSGTAYEQYF.

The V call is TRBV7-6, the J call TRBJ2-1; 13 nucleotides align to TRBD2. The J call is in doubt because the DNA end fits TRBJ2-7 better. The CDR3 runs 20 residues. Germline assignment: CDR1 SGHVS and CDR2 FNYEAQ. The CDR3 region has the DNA TGTGCCAGCAGCGGGGTCATGGGACTAGCGGGGTCTACCTCCTACAATGAGCAGTACTTC. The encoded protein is CASSGVMGLAGSTSYNEQYF.

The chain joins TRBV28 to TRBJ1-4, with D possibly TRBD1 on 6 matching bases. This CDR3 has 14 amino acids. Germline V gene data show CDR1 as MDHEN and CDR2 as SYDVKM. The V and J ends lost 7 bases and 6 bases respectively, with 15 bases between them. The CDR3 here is CASNRAGVHEKLFF. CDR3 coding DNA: TGTGCCAGCAACCGAGCAGGGGTTCATGAAAAACTGTTTTTT.

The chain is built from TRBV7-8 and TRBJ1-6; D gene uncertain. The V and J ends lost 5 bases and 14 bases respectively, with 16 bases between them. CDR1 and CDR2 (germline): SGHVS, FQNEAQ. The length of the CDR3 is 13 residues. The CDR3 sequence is CASSADYQSALHF. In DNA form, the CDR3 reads TGTGCCAGCAGCGCCGACTATCAATCAGCCCTCCACTTT. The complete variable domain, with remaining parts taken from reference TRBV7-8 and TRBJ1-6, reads GAGVSQSPRYKVAKRGQDVALRCDPISGHVSLFWYQQALGQGPEFLTYFQNEAQLDKSGLPSDRFFAERPEGSVSTLKIQRTQQEDSAVYLCASSADYQSALHFGNGTRLTVT.

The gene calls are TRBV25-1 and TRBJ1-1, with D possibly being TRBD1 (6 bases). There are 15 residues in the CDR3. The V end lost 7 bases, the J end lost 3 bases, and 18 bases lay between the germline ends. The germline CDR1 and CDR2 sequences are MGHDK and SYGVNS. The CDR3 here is CASNPRGWGDTEAFF. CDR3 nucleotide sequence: TGTGCCAGCAACCCCAGGGGTTGGGGGGACACTGAAGCTTTCTTT.

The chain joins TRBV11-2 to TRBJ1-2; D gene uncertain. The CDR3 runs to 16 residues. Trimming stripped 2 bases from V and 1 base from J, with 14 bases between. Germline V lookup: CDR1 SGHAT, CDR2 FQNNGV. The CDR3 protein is CASSLRARARNYGYTF. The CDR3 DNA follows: TGTGCCAGCAGCTTAAGAGCCCGGGCCCGTAACTATGGCTACACCTTC.

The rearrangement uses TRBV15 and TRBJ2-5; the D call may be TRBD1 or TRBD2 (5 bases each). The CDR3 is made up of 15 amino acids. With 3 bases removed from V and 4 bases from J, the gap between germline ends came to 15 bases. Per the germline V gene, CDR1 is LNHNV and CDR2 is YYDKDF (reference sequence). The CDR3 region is CATSSLGAGRETQYF. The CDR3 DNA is TGTGCCACCAGCAGTCTAGGGGCAGGGAGAGAGACCCAGTACTTC.

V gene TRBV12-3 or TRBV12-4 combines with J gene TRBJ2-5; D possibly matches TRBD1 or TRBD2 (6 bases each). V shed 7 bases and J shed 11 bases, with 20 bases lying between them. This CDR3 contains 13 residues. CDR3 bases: TGTGCCAGCACCTACGGGGGCTACAATGAGCAGTACTTC. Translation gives CASTYGGYNEQYF.

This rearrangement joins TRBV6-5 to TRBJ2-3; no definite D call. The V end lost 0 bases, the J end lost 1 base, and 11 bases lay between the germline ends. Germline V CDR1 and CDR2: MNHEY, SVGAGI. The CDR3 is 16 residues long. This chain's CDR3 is CASSYSRVPRTDTQYF. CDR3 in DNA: TGTGCCAGCAGTTACTCGCGTGTCCCACGCACAGATACGCAGTATTTT.

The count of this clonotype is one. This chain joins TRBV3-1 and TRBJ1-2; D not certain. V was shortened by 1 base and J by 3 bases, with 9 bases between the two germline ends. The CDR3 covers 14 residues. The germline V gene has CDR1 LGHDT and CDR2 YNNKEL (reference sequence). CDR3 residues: CASSQVGRDYGYTF. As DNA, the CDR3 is TGTGCCAGCAGCCAAGTCGGACGTGACTATGGCTACACCTTC.

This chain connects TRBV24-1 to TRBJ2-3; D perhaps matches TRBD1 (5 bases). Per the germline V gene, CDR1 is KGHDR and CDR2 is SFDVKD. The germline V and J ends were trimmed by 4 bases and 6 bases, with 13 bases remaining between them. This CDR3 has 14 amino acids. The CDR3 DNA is TGTGCCACCAGTGAACTCCAGGGCCCGGATACGCAGTATTTT. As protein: CATSELQGPDTQYF.

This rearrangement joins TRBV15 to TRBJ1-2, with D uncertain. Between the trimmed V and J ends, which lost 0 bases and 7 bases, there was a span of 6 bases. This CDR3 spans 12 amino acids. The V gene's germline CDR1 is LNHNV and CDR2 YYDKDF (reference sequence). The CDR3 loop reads CATSRDRTGYTF. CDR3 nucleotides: TGTGCCACCAGCAGAGACCGGACTGGCTACACCTTC.

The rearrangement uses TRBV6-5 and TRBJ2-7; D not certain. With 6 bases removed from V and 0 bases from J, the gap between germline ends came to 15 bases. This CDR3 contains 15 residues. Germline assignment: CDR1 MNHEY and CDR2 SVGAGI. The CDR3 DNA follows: TGTGCCAGCAGGCCGGACGGTAGTTTCTCCTACGAGCAGTACTTC. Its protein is CASRPDGSFSYEQYF.

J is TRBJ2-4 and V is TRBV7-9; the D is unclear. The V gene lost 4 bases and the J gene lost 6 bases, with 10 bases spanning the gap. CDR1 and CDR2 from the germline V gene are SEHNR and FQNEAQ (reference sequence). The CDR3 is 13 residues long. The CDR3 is CASSCRPLNIQYF. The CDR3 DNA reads TGTGCCAGCAGCTGCCGGCCATTAAACATTCAGTACTTC.

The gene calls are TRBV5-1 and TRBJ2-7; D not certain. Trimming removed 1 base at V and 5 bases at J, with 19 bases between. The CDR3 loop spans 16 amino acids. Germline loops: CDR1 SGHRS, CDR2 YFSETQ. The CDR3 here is CASSLIVGRSFHEQYF. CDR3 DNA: TGCGCCAGCAGCTTGATTGTGGGCAGGAGTTTCCACGAGCAGTACTTC.

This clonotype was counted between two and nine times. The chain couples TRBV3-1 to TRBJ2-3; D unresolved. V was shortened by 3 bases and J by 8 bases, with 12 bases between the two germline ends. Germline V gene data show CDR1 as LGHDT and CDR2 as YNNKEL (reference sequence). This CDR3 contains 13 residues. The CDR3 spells CASSQDLVSTQYF. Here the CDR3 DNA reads TGTGCCAGCAGCCAGGATTTAGTATCTACGCAGTATTTT.

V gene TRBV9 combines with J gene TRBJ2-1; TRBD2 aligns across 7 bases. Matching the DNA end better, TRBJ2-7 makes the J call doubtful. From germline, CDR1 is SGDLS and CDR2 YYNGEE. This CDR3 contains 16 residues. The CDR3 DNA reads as TGTGCCAGCAGCGTAGTCCAAGCGGGAACATACAATGAGCAGTACTTC. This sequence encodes CASSVVQAGTYNEQYF.

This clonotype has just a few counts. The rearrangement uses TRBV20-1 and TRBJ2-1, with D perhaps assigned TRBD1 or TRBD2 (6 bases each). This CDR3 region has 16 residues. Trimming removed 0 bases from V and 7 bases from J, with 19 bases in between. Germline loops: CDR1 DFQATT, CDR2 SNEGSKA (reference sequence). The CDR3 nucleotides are TGCAGTGCTAGAGATCGGGGGCTAGCCTCGTGGAATGAGCAGTTCTTC. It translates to CSARDRGLASWNEQFF.

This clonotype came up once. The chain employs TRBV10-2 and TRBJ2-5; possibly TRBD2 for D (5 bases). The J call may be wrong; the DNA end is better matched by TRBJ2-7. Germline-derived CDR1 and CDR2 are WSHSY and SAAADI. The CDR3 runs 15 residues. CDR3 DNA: TGCGCCAGCAGTGTTGGCTCTGGCAGGAGGTTCGAGCAGTACTTC. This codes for CASSVGSGRRFEQYF.

In nucleotides, the CDR3 is TGTGCCAGCGCCGCCCGGGCCTCTGGGGCCAACGTCCTGACTTTC. Translating it yields CASAARASGANVLTF. The gene calls are TRBV12-3 or TRBV12-4 and TRBJ2-6; D remains ambiguous. Trimming removed 8 bases at V and 0 bases at J, with 11 bases between. This CDR3 region has 15 residues.

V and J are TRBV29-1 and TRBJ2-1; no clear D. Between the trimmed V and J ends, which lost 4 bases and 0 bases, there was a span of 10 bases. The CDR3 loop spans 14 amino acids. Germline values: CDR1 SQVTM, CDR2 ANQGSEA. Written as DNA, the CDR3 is TGCAGCGTTGTGGACGCGAGCTCCTACAATGAGCAGTTCTTC. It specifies CSVVDASSYNEQFF.